This T cell receptor beta chain was profiled in a study of T cells in Graves' hyperthyroidism and ophthalmopathy. Study results and limitations: Ophthalmopathy onset followed model prediction by a median about seven months. Most clonotypes expanded in thyroid above 0.001 were likewise present in blood.

This clonotype was recorded many times. The antigen is unknown. Trimming shortened V by 0 bases and J by 3 bases, and 9 bases separated the two germline ends. There are 14 residues in the CDR3. The germline gives CDR1 MNHNY, CDR2 SVGAGI (reference sequence). RNA transcripts provided the source from which TCR beta CDR3 regions were amplified. Primed by the HTBI set, a first-round RT-PCR was run on the TCR CDR3. TCRdb independently ran MiXCR on the multiplex PCR reads; one entry per CDR3 protein. The data contain more than 300,000 distinct CDR3 sequences, roughly 14% of them seen just once; the ten biggest clones take up 8% to 13%.

The chain joins TRBV6-6 to TRBJ2-7; no firm D call. The source material was blood. The TCR comes from a woman aged 55-75 years with Graves' hyperthyroidism. The CDR3 sequence: CASSYSRPLYEQYF. DNA of the CDR3: TGTGCCAGCAGTTACTCGAGACCCCTCTACGAGCAGTACTTC.